These 12 T cell receptor beta chains came from one sample sequenced in a study of T cell repertoires in cytomegalovirus infection. Each CDR3 protein is one row after TCRdb ran MiXCR on the reads. Of 210,000 or so distinct CDR3 sequences listed, 6% to 8% were seen once; the top ten hold roughly 6.5%. The sequenced sample consisted of PBMCs. The origin of the receptors is a human donor in good health (CMV status not recorded). Some clones in this sample may be carry-over from other donors' samples.

The chain uses TRBV28 and TRBJ1-5; TRBD1 is a possible D gene (5 bases). The V gene's germline CDR1 is MDHEN and CDR2 SYDVKM. The CDR3 covers 13 residues. V lost 11 bases and J 0 bases, leaving 11 bases between the germline ends. As DNA, the CDR3 is TGTGCCGGGCAGGGAAATAGCAATCAGCCCCAGCATTTT. Residues: CAGQGNSNQPQHF.

Of note for this clonotype: This may be a read error, as it is one base from a much larger clone. The chain employs TRBV20-1 and TRBJ1-6; 7 nucleotides line up with TRBD1. The CDR3 is 14 residues long. Germline values: CDR1 DFQATT, CDR2 SNEGSKA (reference sequence). CDR3: CSATPGQSNSPLLF. The CDR3 DNA follows: TGCAGTGCTACTCCGGGACAGTCAAATTCACCCCTCCTCTTT.

V usage is TRBV7-2 and J usage is TRBJ1-5; TRBD1 matches 9 bases. V was clipped by 2 bases and J by 7 bases; unmatched bases: 12. CDR3 size: 17 residues. Germline V gene data show CDR1 as SGHTA and CDR2 as FQGNSA. The DNA for the CDR3 is TGTGCCAGCAGCTTAAAACGTGTCGGGACAGGGATCCAGCCCCAGCATTTT. It codes for CASSLKRVGTGIQPQHF.

There are many counts of this clonotype. The chain couples TRBV6-4 to TRBJ1-1; no firm D call. CDR1 and CDR2 (germline): MRHNA, SNTAGT. V shed 4 bases and J shed 1 base, with 10 bases lying between them. This CDR3 is built from 14 residues. CDR3 DNA sequence: TGTGCCAGCAGTGCTTTCTCCGGGAACACTGAAGCTTTCTTT. It codes for CASSAFSGNTEAFF.

This clonotype came up many times. The V call is TRBV25-1, the J call TRBJ1-2, with 7 bases that match TRBD1. This CDR3 spans 15 amino acids. Germline loops: CDR1 MGHDK, CDR2 SYGVNS. Trimming cost V 5 bases and J 2 bases; bases outside gene matches: 8. This CDR3 reads CASSSTRDSNYGYTF. The CDR3 nucleotides are TGTGCCAGCAGTTCCACCCGGGACAGCAACTATGGCTACACCTTC.

This clonotype was seen repeatedly, ten times or more. Given a much more abundant clone one base away, this may be a read error. V usage is TRBV7-9 and J usage is TRBJ1-1; D remains unclear. Deletions cut 1 base from V and 4 bases from J, with 4 bases between. The germline gives CDR1 SEHNR, CDR2 FQNEAQ (reference sequence). The CDR3 runs 12 residues. The CDR3 loop is CASSLGSTEAFF. The CDR3 DNA is TGTGCCAGCAGCTTAGGGAGCACTGAAGCTTTCTTT.

This clonotype was counted at least ten times. This chain uses TRBV10-3 with TRBJ1-3; 7 bases line up with TRBD1. The CDR3 has 15 residues. The germline V gene encodes CDR1 ENHRY and CDR2 SYGVKD. With V trimmed by 7 bases and J by 4 bases, 10 bases remained unmatched. The CDR3 loop is CAINRGQSDGNTIYF. CDR3 sequence (DNA): TGTGCCATCAACAGGGGACAGTCTGACGGAAACACCATATATTTT.

This clonotype came up many times. The V and J genes are TRBV5-1 and TRBJ1-5; TRBD1 agrees at 8 bases. V trimming: 4 bases; J trimming: 5 bases; junction bases outside the gene matches: 5. This CDR3 has 14 amino acids. Germline V lookup: CDR1 SGHRS, CDR2 YFSETQ. The CDR3 DNA reads TGCGCCAGCAGCACCGGGACAGGCGATCAGCCCCAGCATTTT. It yields the protein CASSTGTGDQPQHF. Based on the CDR3 plus reference TRBV5-1 and TRBJ1-5, the full variable domain is KAGVTQTPRYLIKTRGQQVTLSCSPISGHRSVSWYQQTPGQGLQFLFEYFSETQRNKGNFPGRFSGRQFSNSRSEMNVSTLELGDSALYLCASSTGTGDQPQHFGDGTRLSIL.

This clonotype was found a few times. V gene TRBV18 combines with J gene TRBJ2-7; 7 bases map to TRBD2. Per germline, CDR1 KGHSH and CDR2 LQKENI. V was pared by 3 bases and J by 0 bases, with 5 bases of the junction left unmatched. The CDR3 extends over 15 amino acids. The CDR3 protein is CASSPAGLDSYEQYF. Here the CDR3 DNA reads TGTGCCAGCTCACCTGCTGGACTAGACTCCTACGAGCAGTACTTC.

Ten or more counts support this clonotype. The V and J genes are TRBV19 and TRBJ1-2; D not resolved. This CDR3 is built from 12 residues. Looked up from germline, CDR1 is LNHDA and CDR2 is SQIVND (reference sequence). V was shortened by 5 bases and J by 8 bases, with 12 bases between the two germline ends. The DNA for the CDR3 is TGTGCCAGTAGTGTCAGATGGTTCGGCTACACCTTC. Protein sequence: CASSVRWFGYTF.

This clonotype occurred many times. The V and J genes are TRBV6-2 or TRBV6-3 and TRBJ2-3, with D uncertain. V shed 7 bases and J shed 2 bases, with 16 bases lying between them. This CDR3 comprises 15 residues. Germline V CDR1 and CDR2: MNHEY, SVGEGT. CDR3: CASTARTPPTDTQYF. CDR3 DNA sequence: TGTGCCAGCACCGCCCGGACCCCCCCCACAGATACGCAGTATTTT.

This clonotype came up many times. The rearrangement uses TRBV23-1 and TRBJ2-3, with TRBD2 as a possible D gene (6 bases). TRBV23-1 is an open reading frame whose function is uncertain. V lost 6 bases and J lost 2, with 12 bases in between. This CDR3 region has 14 residues. The CDR3 protein is CASRRGENTDTQYF. The CDR3 nucleotides read TGCGCCAGCAGGCGCGGGGAGAACACAGATACGCAGTATTTT.